This is a list of T cell receptor beta chains from one sample in a study of beta chain features in type 1 diabetes. Produced via immunoSEQ multiplex PCR; TCRdb's table is partial and in-frame only. The sample has over 90,000 clones; 28% are singletons. Sequencing used central memory CD4+ T cells from blood. These receptors originate from a woman younger than 30 with type 1 diabetes. Each CDR3 is given without its conserved first and last residue.

>TRBV13|TRBJ1-6
ASSLGSAPLH
>TRBV30|TRBJ1-5
AWSAGTGALQAQH
>TRBV11-1|TRBJ2-1
ASSPGLAGEPGQF
>TRBV7-2|TRBJ2-2
ASSLGWLAGANGELF
>TRBV9|TRBJ1-1
ASSNSQGNTEAF
>TRBV28|TRBJ2-3
ASSTPGTGAKDTQY
>TRBV7-2|TRBJ2-2
ASSLGHSTGELF
>TRBV15|TRBJ2-2
ATRAGRGLAGELF
>TRBV2|TRBJ2-3
ASTLQGRDTQY
>TRBV28|TRBJ2-7
ASGGFMVSYEQY
>TRBV5-4|TRBJ2-3
ASSLAGTSGGSTDTQY
>TRBV7-8|TRBJ2-2
ASSAGLGANTGELF
>TRBV20-1|TRBJ1-1
SARVSGEAF
>TRBV11-2|TRBJ2-2
ASSLDRTNTGELF
>TRBV18|TRBJ2-3
ASSPGRGGAGDTQY
>TRBV6-5|TRBJ2-5
ASRSTSGQETQY
>TRBV30|TRBJ1-6
AWSVGSSGSYNSPLH
>TRBV11-2|TRBJ1-2
ASSFSTGGYGYT
>TRBV5-1|TRBJ1-1
ASSPTAPSRNTEAF
>TRBV5-1|TRBJ2-2
ASSLLGTINLELF